This T cell receptor (beta chain) was sequenced for a study of blood T cells in healthy people across ages. The overall study: Capturing about one barcoded beta molecule per two T cells was achieved by template switching.

The CDR3 consists of 13 residues. Germline V gene data show CDR1 as MGHDK and CDR2 as SYGVNS. A second roughly 6 to 11 cycle PCR used barcoded and J-beta primers. TCRdb called the 5' RACE reads again in MiXCR, with one record for every CDR3 protein. The profile shows approximately 1,000,000 distinct CDR3 sequences, roughly two fifths of them singletons. In this sample, this clonotype turned up once. The junction does not match germline at one end; this may be a read error. The gene calls are TRBV25-1 and TRBJ1-4; D is undetermined. Material: blood. This TCR came from a man younger than 30 in good health. The CDR3 nucleotides are TGTGCCAGCAGAGGAGCCGAGGGTGAAAAACCGTTTTTT. Translating gives CASRGAEGEKPFF.